This is a list of T cell receptor beta chains from one sample in a study of CD4 and CD8 cells across lung adenocarcinoma regions. TCRdb called the PCR reads again in MiXCR, with one record for every CDR3 protein. The data hold 13,000 to 15,000 distinct CDR3 sequences, with approximately 40% observed a single time. Sequences were obtained from CD4+ T cells from the center of a lung tumor. The origin of the receptors is a male donor with lung adenocarcinoma. The CD4 and CD8 labels of this study may be unreliable. Each CDR3 is given with its conserved first and last residue. Each record gives: V gene, clone size, D gene, J gene, CDR3 protein, CDR3 DNA. The D gene is left open where the match is weak. Rows may omit the clone size; those that give it use once, few, many or a size class.

v_gene: TRBV6-4; abundance: NA; d_gene: TRBD2; j_gene: TRBJ2-3; CDR3aa: CARSDGSGGADTQYF; CDR3nt: TGTGCCAGGAGTGACGGGAGCGGGGGCGCAGATACGCAGTATTTT
v_gene: TRBV6-4; abundance: many; d_gene: NA; j_gene: TRBJ2-2; CDR3aa: CASSDLLGGELFF; CDR3nt: TGTGCCAGCAGTGACTTACTAGGAGGGGAGCTGTTTTTT
v_gene: TRBV12-3/TRBV12-4; abundance: many; d_gene: TRBD1; j_gene: TRBJ1-1; CDR3aa: CASTSQGGITEAFF; CDR3nt: TGTGCCAGCACCTCACAGGGGGGGATTACTGAAGCTTTCTTT
v_gene: TRBV5-1; abundance: few; d_gene: NA; j_gene: TRBJ2-5; CDR3aa: CASSLGGGGGGGTRETQYF; CDR3nt: TGCGCCAGCAGCTTGGGAGGTGGTGGGGGCGGCGGGACGAGAGAGACCCAGTACTTC
v_gene: TRBV6-1; abundance: once; d_gene: TRBD2; j_gene: TRBJ2-1; CDR3aa: CASRKYFGGGDNEQFF; CDR3nt: TGTGCCAGCAGAAAGTATTTCGGGGGGGGGGACAATGAGCAGTTCTTC
v_gene: TRBV10-3; abundance: NA; d_gene: NA; j_gene: TRBJ2-5; CDR3aa: CAAGHGGGDQETQYF; CDR3nt: TGTGCCGCGGGGCATGGGGGCGGGGACCAAGAGACCCAGTACTTC
v_gene: TRBV11-2; abundance: NA; d_gene: NA; j_gene: TRBJ1-4; CDR3aa: CASSFGGRATNEKLFF; CDR3nt: TGTGCCAGCAGCTTCGGGGGGCGTGCAACTAATGAAAAACTGTTTTTT
v_gene: TRBV7-2; abundance: many; d_gene: NA; j_gene: TRBJ2-5; CDR3aa: CASSSFGVQETQYF; CDR3nt: TGTGCCAGCAGCTCATTCGGGGTACAAGAGACCCAGTACTTC
v_gene: TRBV6-4; abundance: many; d_gene: TRBD2; j_gene: TRBJ2-5; CDR3aa: CASSGTSGPQETQYF; CDR3nt: TGTGCCAGCAGTGGGACTAGCGGGCCGCAAGAGACCCAGTACTTC
v_gene: TRBV6-1; abundance: NA; d_gene: NA; j_gene: TRBJ2-1; CDR3aa: CASSDGSTDEQYF; CDR3nt: TGTGCCAGCAGTGATGGGAGCACAGATGAGCAGTATTTC